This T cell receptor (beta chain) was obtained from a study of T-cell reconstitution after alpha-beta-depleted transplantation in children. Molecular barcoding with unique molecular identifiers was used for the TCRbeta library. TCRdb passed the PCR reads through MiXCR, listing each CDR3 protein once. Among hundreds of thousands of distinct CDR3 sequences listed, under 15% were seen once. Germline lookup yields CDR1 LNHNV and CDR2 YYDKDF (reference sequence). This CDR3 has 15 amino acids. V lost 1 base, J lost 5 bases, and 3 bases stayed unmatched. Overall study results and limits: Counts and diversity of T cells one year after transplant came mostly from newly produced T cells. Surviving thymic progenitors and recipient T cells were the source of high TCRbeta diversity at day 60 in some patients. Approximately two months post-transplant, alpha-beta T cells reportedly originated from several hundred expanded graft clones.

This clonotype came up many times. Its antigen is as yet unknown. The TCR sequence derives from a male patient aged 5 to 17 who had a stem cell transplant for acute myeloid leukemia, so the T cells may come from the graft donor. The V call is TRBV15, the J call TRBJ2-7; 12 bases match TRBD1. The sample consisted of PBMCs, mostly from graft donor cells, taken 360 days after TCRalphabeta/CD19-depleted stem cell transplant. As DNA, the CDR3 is TGTGCCACCAGCAGAGTGGGACAGGGGGCCCACGAGCAGTACTTC. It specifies CATSRVGQGAHEQYF.